Given below is one TCR beta chain in context. This CDR3 is 14 amino acids long. Germline CDR1 and CDR2: SGHTA and FQGNSA. V lost 2 bases, J lost 9 bases, and 11 bases lay in between. The source of the sample is a study of long-term antiretroviral therapy in people with HIV. Version v3.0 of the immunoSEQ assay was performed at survey level. The assay was immunoSEQ multiplex PCR, and TCRdb's table has in-frame clones only and misses some. The data show tens of thousands of clones, roughly four fifths seen once. The TCR was taken from a man aged 25-40 years with HIV. The sequencing here drew on unsorted PBMCs, taken 0.7 years before starting antiretroviral therapy. V gene TRBV7-2 combines with J gene TRBJ1-6, with a weak D call TRBD1 (5 bases). Here the CDR3 DNA reads TGTGCCAGCAGCTTACAGGGACGGGGTTCACCCCTCCACTTT. Protein sequence: CASSLQGRGSPLHF.